One and the same sample provided the 4 T cell receptor beta chains below, sequenced in a study of PD-1 blockade in classical Hodgkin lymphoma. Assay used: immunoSEQ multiplex PCR; TCRdb lists only in-frame clones, some missing. Altogether around 66,000 clones are present, around 89% being singletons, with the ten largest covering about 15%. Each patient relapsed following autologous stem cell transplantation, and prior brentuximab vedotin exposure differed. This specimen was peripheral blood mononuclear cells (PBMCs), taken at baseline. These receptors all come from a human donor with classical Hodgkin lymphoma.

CDR3 coding DNA: TGTGCCAGCAGCGGCCGTGGCACAGATACGCAGTATTTT. Its protein product is CASSGRGTDTQYF. The chain joins TRBV27 to TRBJ2-3, with no clear D. The germline V gene has CDR1 MNHEY and CDR2 SMNVEV (reference sequence). V lost 6 bases and J 1 base, leaving 8 bases between the germline ends. The CDR3 runs to 13 residues.

V usage is TRBV6-5 and J usage is TRBJ2-2; D not resolved. V was clipped by 4 bases and J by 6 bases, with 6 bases between them. CDR1 and CDR2 from the germline V gene are MNHEY and SVGAGI. This CDR3 has 12 residues. CDR3 loop: CASSFNPGELFF. The CDR3 region has the DNA TGTGCCAGCAGTTTTAATCCCGGGGAGCTGTTTTTT.

The chain carries TRBV11-2 and TRBJ2-1; D might be TRBD1 or TRBD2, each matching 5 bases. Trimming removed 0 bases at V and 7 bases at J, with 13 bases between. The germline V gene has CDR1 SGHAT and CDR2 FQNNGV. This CDR3 region has 15 residues. This CDR3 is CASSLDGTIGNEQFF. The CDR3 coding sequence is TGTGCCAGCAGCTTAGATGGGACCATCGGAAATGAGCAGTTCTTC.

The J gene is TRBJ2-7, the V gene TRBV18; unclear D gene. This CDR3 comprises 13 residues. Germline V lookup: CDR1 KGHSH, CDR2 LQKENI. V dropped 3 bases and J dropped 5 bases, with 11 bases sitting between them. Here the CDR3 reads CASSPGRSHEQYF. The CDR3 DNA follows: TGTGCCAGCTCACCGGGCAGGAGCCACGAGCAGTACTTC.